The source of this T cell receptor beta chain is a study of blood T cells in healthy people across ages. The germline V gene encodes CDR1 SQVTM and CDR2 ANQGSEA. CDR3 length: 12 amino acids. V was cut by 6 bases and J by 0 bases, with 9 bases left in between. Sample-barcoded 5' priming and a J-beta primer mix drove a second PCR of roughly 7 to 11 cycles. In TCRdb, the 5' RACE reads were re-called with MiXCR into one record per CDR3 protein. In the table there are around 1,100,000 distinct CDR3 sequences, 35% to 45% of which are singletons. Specimen: blood. J is TRBJ2-7 and V is TRBV29-1, with TRBD1 as a possible D gene (6 bases). The sequence was collected from a young man in good health. This CDR3 reads CSVKGVSYEQYF. The DNA of the CDR3 is TGCAGCGTAAAGGGGGTCTCCTACGAGCAGTACTTC.